By frequency in the sample, the clone carrying this TCR beta chain is medium-sized. What it recognizes is unknown. The CDR3 extends over 10 amino acids. The ends were cut back, 9 bases at V and 12 bases at J, with 9 bases in the middle. CDR1 is MNHEY and CDR2 is SMNVEV in the germline V gene (reference sequence). This entry belongs to a study of T and B cells in COVID-19 patients. Across the study: Of 20 active-infection patients, about 13 were critically ill with mechanical ventilation or extracorporeal membrane oxygenation. Study-wide results and caveats: Active COVID-19 showed highly clonal TRB repertoires; recovery showed diversity and richness above healthy donors. Few blood samples existed from mildly ill patients during symptoms or early in severe cases. Patients with COVID-19 reportedly showed strongly skewed T cell receptor beta variable and joining gene usage.

TRB rearrangements were amplified by multiplex PCR with BIOMED2 TRB-A/B primers. From the multiplex PCR reads, TCRdb called clonotypes with MiXCR, one entry per CDR3 protein. The sample shows tens of thousands of distinct CDR3 sequences, 25% to 35% of them seen only once. Each TRB amplification used roughly 240-550 ng of genomic DNA from blood. The material sequenced was blood. The V gene is TRBV27, the J gene TRBJ1-6, with a possible D match to TRBD1 (5 bases). The clonotype was recovered from a human donor who had recovered from COVID-19. DNA for the CDR3: TGTGCCAGGACAGTTCTACCCCTCCACTTT. This codes for CARTVLPLHF.